This T cell receptor (beta chain) was sequenced in a study of T cells in Graves' hyperthyroidism and ophthalmopathy. As for the study in general: Peripheral blood sampling occurred at initial diagnosis, before any treatment. General study results and limits: With a median lead of roughly 6.2 months before onset, the model predicted ophthalmopathy.

This clonotype appeared many times. No antigen is known for it. Patients showing uncontrolled infection, other autoimmune disease, pregnancy or lactation were ineligible. When hyperthyroidism was first diagnosed, the blood sample was taken, preceding any ophthalmopathy symptoms. Authors of the study amplified TCR beta CDR3 regions from RNA transcripts. HTBI primers were employed in a first-round RT-PCR of the TCR CDR3. One entry per CDR3 protein results from TCRdb running MiXCR on the multiplex PCR reads. The table includes around 350,000 distinct CDR3 sequences, about 15% detected once. Trimming stripped 7 bases from V and 7 bases from J, with 11 bases between. The CDR3 has 12 amino acids. Germline V gene data show CDR1 as MNHNS and CDR2 as SASEGT.

The chain combines TRBV6-1 with TRBJ2-1, with D unresolved. The receptor was isolated from a woman under 30 with Graves' hyperthyroidism that later progressed to Graves' ophthalmopathy. The sample comprised blood. CDR3 region: CASNIPGNEQFF. As DNA, the CDR3 is TGTGCCAGCAATATACCCGGGAATGAGCAGTTCTTC.